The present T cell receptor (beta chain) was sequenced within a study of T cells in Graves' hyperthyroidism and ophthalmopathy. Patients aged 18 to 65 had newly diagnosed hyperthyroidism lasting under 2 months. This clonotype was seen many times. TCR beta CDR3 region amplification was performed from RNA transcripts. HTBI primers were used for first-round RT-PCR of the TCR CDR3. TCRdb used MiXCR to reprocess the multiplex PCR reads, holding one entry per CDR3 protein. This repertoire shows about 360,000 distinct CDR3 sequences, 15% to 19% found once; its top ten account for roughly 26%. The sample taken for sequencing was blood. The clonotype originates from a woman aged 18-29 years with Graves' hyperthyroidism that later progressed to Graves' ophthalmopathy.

CDR3 protein: CASSLVRPSGKETQYF. In nucleotides, the CDR3 is TGTGCCAGCAGCTTAGTTCGGCCTAGCGGAAAAGAGACCCAGTACTTC. The V and J genes are TRBV7-9 and TRBJ2-5; 7 positions match TRBD2. Germline values: CDR1 SEHNR, CDR2 FQNEAQ (reference sequence). The J segment lost 3 bases and the V segment lost 1 base, leaving 8 bases of the junction unmatched. This CDR3 is built from 16 residues.